The 8 T cell receptor beta chains in this list originate from one sample, sequenced in a study of blood T cell repertoires in COVID-19. Only in-frame clones appear in the TCRdb table, and some are missing; sequencing was by immunoSEQ multiplex PCR. The sample has 350,000 to 400,000 clones, about nine tenths seen once; the top ten hold just over 0.85%. Material: PBMCs or T cells enriched from blood (not recorded which). These receptors originate from a woman between 35 and 50 years old who had been exposed to COVID-19.

The chain carries TRBV2 and TRBJ2-7; 7 nucleotides line up with TRBD1. The CDR3 extends over 15 amino acids. V was pared by 1 base and J by 4 bases, with 7 bases of the junction left unmatched. The V gene's germline CDR1 is SNHLY and CDR2 FYNNEI. CDR3: CASSEGPGTEYEQYF. The CDR3 DNA follows: TGTGCCAGCAGTGAAGGGCCCGGGACAGAGTACGAGCAGTACTTC.

The rearrangement uses TRBV12-5 and TRBJ2-3, with 7 bases that match TRBD2. The CDR3 is 16 residues long. In germline, CDR1 is LGHNT, CDR2 FRNRAP. The trim removed 1 base at V and 1 base at J, leaving 5 bases unmatched. For the CDR3, the DNA is TGTGCTAGTGGTTTGGCCTCCGCGGGGGGCACAGATACGCAGTATTTT. This sequence encodes CASGLASAGGTDTQYF.

The V call is TRBV30, the J call TRBJ1-5; 7 bases map to TRBD1. This CDR3 has 14 amino acids. CDR1 GTSNPN and CDR2 SVGIG come from the germline V gene (reference sequence). V trimming: 1 base; J trimming: 2 bases; junction bases outside the gene matches: 2. This CDR3 reads CAWSAGQGNQPQHF. CDR3 DNA: TGTGCCTGGAGTGCTGGACAGGGCAATCAGCCCCAGCATTTT.

V and J are TRBV19 and TRBJ2-5; maybe TRBD1 (5 bases). Germline V lookup: CDR1 LNHDA, CDR2 SQIVND (reference sequence). Trimming took 4 bases from V and 1 from J, leaving 7 bases between them. This CDR3 region has 13 residues. CDR3 sequence: CASSTGIQETQYF. The CDR3 bases are TGTGCCAGTAGTACAGGGATCCAAGAGACCCAGTACTTC.

This chain uses TRBV7-3 with TRBJ2-2, with 9 bases that match TRBD1. With 6 bases clipped from V and 5 bases from J, the junction kept 7 bases outside the gene matches. The germline V gene has CDR1 SGHTA and CDR2 FQGTGA. The CDR3 length is 15 residues. The CDR3 spells CASRVTGGATGELFF. CDR3 nucleotides: TGTGCCAGCAGGGTAACAGGGGGCGCGACCGGGGAGCTGTTTTTT. Full variable domain (remainder filled in from reference TRBV7-3 and TRBJ2-2): GAGVSQTPSNKVTEKGKYVELRCDPISGHTALYWYRQSLGQGPEFLIYFQGTGAADDSGLPNDRFFAVRPEGSVSTLKIQRTERGDSAVYLCASRVTGGATGELFFGEGSRLTVL.

The chain has TRBV28 and TRBJ1-5; a weak D match, TRBD1 (5 bases). The CDR3 runs 17 residues. Germline V gene lookup returns CDR1 MDHEN and CDR2 SYDVKM. The V end was cut by 7 bases, the J end by 0 bases, with 19 bases between. CDR3 amino acids: CASTQLLQVYSNQPQHF. The CDR3 DNA reads TGTGCCAGCACCCAACTACTACAGGTTTATAGCAATCAGCCCCAGCATTTT. The variable domain in full, with the rest retrieved from reference TRBV28 and TRBJ1-5, is DVKVTQSSRYLVKRTGEKVFLECVQDMDHENMFWYRQDPGLGLRLIYFSYDVKMKEKGDIPEGYSVSREKKERFSLILESASTNQTSMYLCASTQLLQVYSNQPQHFGDGTRLSIL.

This clone was counted once. This chain joins TRBV4-3 and TRBJ2-7; the D gene is possibly TRBD1 (8 bases). Trimming shortened V by 0 bases and J by 3 bases, and 12 bases separated the two germline ends. Germline assignment: CDR1 LGHNA and CDR2 YSLEER. CDR3 length: 15 amino acids. Here the CDR3 reads CASSQETGDYYEQYF. DNA of the CDR3: TGCGCCAGCAGCCAAGAGACAGGGGACTACTACGAGCAGTACTTC.

The chain recombines TRBV12-3 or TRBV12-4 with TRBJ1-2; the D gene is possibly TRBD1 (5 bases). Between the trimmed V and J ends, which lost 4 bases and 8 bases, there was a span of 11 bases. This CDR3 is 12 amino acids long. In nucleotides, the CDR3 is TGTGCCAGCAGTTCACCCTGGGGCGGCTACACCTTC. Translation gives CASSSPWGGYTF.